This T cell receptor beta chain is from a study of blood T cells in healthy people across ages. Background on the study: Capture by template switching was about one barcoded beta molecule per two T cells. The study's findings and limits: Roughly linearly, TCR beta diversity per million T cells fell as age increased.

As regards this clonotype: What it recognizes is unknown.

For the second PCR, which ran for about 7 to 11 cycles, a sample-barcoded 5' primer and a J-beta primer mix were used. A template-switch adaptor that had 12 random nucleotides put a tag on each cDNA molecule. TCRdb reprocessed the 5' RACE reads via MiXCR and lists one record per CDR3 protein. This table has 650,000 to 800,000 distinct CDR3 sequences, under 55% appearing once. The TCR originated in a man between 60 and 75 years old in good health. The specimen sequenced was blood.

The CDR3 nucleotides read TGCGCCAGCAGCCTCGGGACTAGCGGGGCCAATGAGCAGTTCTTC. Its protein product is CASSLGTSGANEQFF. V is TRBV4-3 and J is TRBJ2-1, with TRBD2 matching 13 bases. The V gene end was trimmed by 4 bases and the J gene end by 6 bases; junction bases not matched to a gene: 3. Germline V lookup: CDR1 LGHNA, CDR2 YSLEER. The CDR3 has 15 residues.